This T cell receptor beta chain is from a study of regulatory T cells in long-lasting Graves disease. Arm-PCR of CDR3 regions with iRepertoire HTBI primers generated TCR beta libraries. TCRdb reprocessed the multiplex PCR reads via MiXCR and lists one record per CDR3 protein. The sample has approximately 400,000 distinct CDR3 sequences; 14% to 15% are singletons. This clonotype was seen many times. Time point here: newly diagnosed GD, antithyroid drugs for less than 3 months. The authors made the TCR library using RNA they extracted from PBMCs. Germline CDR1 and CDR2: LGHDT and YNNKEL (reference sequence). The CDR3 contains 13 residues. V was pared by 1 base and J by 7 bases, with 10 bases between. These data were likewise used in another study, on T cells in Graves' hyperthyroidism and ophthalmopathy.

This material consisted of peripheral blood mononuclear cells (PBMCs), taken at new diagnosis, from a patient treated with antithyroid drugs. The sequence came from a woman in her twenties or thirties with Graves disease. The rearrangement joins TRBV3-1 to TRBJ1-1, with D unclear. CDR3 region: CASSQVGGFEAFF. CDR3 DNA: TGTGCCAGCAGCCAAGTGGGCGGTTTTGAAGCTTTCTTT.